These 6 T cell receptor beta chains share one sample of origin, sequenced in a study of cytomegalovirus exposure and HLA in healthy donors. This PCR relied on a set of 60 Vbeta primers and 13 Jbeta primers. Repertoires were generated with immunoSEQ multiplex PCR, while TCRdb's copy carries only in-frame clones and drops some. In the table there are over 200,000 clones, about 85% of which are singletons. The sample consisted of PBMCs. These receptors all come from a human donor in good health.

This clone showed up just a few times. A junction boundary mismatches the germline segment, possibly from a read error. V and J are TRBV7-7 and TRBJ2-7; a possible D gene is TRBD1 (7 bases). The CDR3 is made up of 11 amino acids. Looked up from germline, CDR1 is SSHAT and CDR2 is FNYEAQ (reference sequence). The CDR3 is CASSSGGEQYF. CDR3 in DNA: TGTGCTAGCAGCTCAGGGGGGGAGCAGTACTTC.

The CDR3 bases are TGTGCCAGTAGTTCCTCAGGGGGCACGGGCACTGAAGCTTTCTTT. Its translation is CASSSSGGTGTEAFF. The chain uses TRBV19 and TRBJ1-1; 8 nucleotides match TRBD1. This CDR3 contains 15 residues. CDR1 and CDR2 (germline): LNHDA, SQIVND (reference sequence). The trim removed 5 bases at V and 4 bases at J, leaving 9 bases unmatched.

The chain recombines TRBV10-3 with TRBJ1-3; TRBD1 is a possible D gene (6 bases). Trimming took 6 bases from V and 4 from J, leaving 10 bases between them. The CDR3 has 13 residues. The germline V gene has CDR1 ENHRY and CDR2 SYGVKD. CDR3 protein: CAISQGLGNTIYF. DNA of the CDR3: TGTGCCATCAGCCAGGGGCTCGGAAACACCATATATTTT.

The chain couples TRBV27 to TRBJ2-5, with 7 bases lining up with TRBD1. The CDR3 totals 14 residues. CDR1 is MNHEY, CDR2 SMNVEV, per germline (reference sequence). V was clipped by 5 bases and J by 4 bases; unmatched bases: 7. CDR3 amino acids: CASSTTGLGETQYF. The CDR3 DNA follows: TGTGCCAGCAGTACGACAGGGCTTGGAGAGACCCAGTACTTC.

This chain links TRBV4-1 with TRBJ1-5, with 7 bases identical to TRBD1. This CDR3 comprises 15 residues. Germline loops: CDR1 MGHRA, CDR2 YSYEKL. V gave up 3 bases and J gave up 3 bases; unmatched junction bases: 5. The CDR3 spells CASSQIQGFNQPQHF. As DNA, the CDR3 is TGCGCCAGCAGCCAGATACAGGGGTTCAATCAGCCCCAGCATTTT.

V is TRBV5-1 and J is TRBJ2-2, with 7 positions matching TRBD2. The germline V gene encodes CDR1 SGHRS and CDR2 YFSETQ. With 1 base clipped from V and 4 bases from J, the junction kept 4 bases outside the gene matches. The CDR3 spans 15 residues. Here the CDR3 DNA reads TGCGCCAGCAGCTTGTCTAGCGGCAGCACCGGGGAGCTGTTTTTT. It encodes CASSLSSGSTGELFF.